This TCR beta chain was documented in a study of coeliac disease. Assay used: immunoSEQ multiplex PCR; TCRdb lists only in-frame clones, some missing. The sample yields nearly 7,000 clones, around 70% seen once. There are 14 residues in the CDR3. Germline CDR1 LNHNV, CDR2 YYDKDF (reference sequence). V trimming: 4 bases; J trimming: 6 bases; junction bases outside the gene matches: 6. The sequence derives from a man aged 30-40 years with celiac disease. The sequenced material came from lamina propria lymphocytes from the gut. The chain uses TRBV15 and TRBJ2-1; 7 bases agree with TRBD2. The CDR3 DNA reads TGTGCCACCAGCAACGAGCCGGGGGGCAATGAGCAGTTCTTC. Residues: CATSNEPGGNEQFF.